This T cell receptor beta chain comes out of a study of cytomegalovirus exposure and HLA in healthy donors. V was pared by 0 bases and J by 5 bases, with 14 bases between. Germline V gene data show CDR1 as SGHRS and CDR2 as YFSETQ. The CDR3 spans 15 residues. Vbeta (60) and Jbeta (13) primers were used in the PCR. Using immunoSEQ multiplex PCR, the repertoire was profiled, and TCRdb retains in-frame clones only, with some absent. The sample consists of more than 100,000 clones, nearly 80% of them appearing once. Whole-study findings and limits: Some V segments, including TRBV6-2 and TRBV6-3, were excluded as indistinguishable. A few CMV-associated chains were confirmed in vitro to be specific for CMV antigens.

About this clone itself: Its cognate antigen is unknown.

Sequences were obtained from PBMCs. The sequence was obtained from a woman aged 25 to 39 in good health and CMV-seropositive. This sequence joins TRBV5-1 and TRBJ1-2; a possible D gene is TRBD1 (6 bases). CDR3 amino acids: CASSLVVGGEYGYTF. CDR3 in DNA: TGCGCCAGCAGCTTGGTAGTAGGGGGAGAATATGGCTACACCTTC.